This entry features one T cell receptor beta chain sequence. Its antigen remains unidentified. Via 5' RACE with UMI labels, TRB cDNA libraries were prepared. After re-calling the 5' RACE reads, TCRdb lists one entry per CDR3 protein, DNA absent. The sample table includes 150,000 to 180,000 distinct CDR3 sequences. These data are taken from a study of CXCR3-negative and CXCR3-positive naive CD8 T cells. Study results and limitations: Against CXCR3-negative naive cells, CXCR3-positive naive cells showed more hydrophobic TRB CDR3s. CXCR3 expression partially decreased after cryopreservation; most assays used fresh PBMCs. Naive CXCR3-negative cells resembled naive CXCR3-positive cells in TRBV-TRBJ usage; memory cells differed. Surface CD5 matched across naive subsets, and TRB CDR3 properties served to infer TCR strength.

There are 13 residues in the CDR3. This TCR was sampled from a human donor in good health. Some clones in this sample may be carry-over from other donors' samples. This chain links TRBV12-3 or TRBV12-4 with TRBJ1-2. Sequencing was carried out using naive CXCR3+ CD8+ T cells from blood. Subset in this sample: CD45RO-CCR7+CD27+CD95- naive CD8+ T cells expressing CXCR3 (TNR3+). The CDR3 loop is CASSPGPRSGYTF.